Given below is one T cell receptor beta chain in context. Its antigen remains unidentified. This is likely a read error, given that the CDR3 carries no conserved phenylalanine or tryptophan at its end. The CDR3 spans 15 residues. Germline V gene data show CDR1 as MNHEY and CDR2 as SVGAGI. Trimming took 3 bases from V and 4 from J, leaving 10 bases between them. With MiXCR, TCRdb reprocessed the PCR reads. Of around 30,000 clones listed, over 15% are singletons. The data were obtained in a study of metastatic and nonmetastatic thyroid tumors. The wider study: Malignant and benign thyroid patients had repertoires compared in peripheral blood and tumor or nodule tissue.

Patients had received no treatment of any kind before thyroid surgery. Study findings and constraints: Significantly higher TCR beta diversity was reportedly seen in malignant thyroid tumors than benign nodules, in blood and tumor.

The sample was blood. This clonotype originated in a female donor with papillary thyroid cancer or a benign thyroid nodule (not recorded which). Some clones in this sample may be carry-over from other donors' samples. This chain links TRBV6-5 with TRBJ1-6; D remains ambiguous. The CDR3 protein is CASSYVGRYNSPLHS. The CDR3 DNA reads TGTGCCAGCAGTTATGTGGGCAGATATAATTCACCCCTCCACTCT.